Listed here are 9 T cell receptor beta chains from one sample, sequenced in a study of OX40 agonist ivuxolimab in advanced cancers. This table comes from immunoSEQ multiplex PCR, and its TCRdb copy is limited to in-frame clones, with some not included. The sample records 98,000 or so clones, approximately 93% being singletons. The material sequenced was CD4+ or CD8+ T cells sorted from blood, taken in a trial of the OX40 agonist ivuxolimab. These receptors all stem from an adult with an advanced solid tumor such as melanoma, head and neck, liver or kidney cancer.

The chain recombines TRBV27 with TRBJ1-2; 7 bases are shared with TRBD1. This CDR3 region has 13 residues. The ends lost 6 bases at V and 7 bases at J; junction bases unmatched: 8. Looked up from germline, CDR1 is MNHEY and CDR2 is SMNVEV (reference sequence). The CDR3 DNA sequence: TGTGCCAGCAGCCGGGAGGGGGCGCGTGGCTACACCTTC. Translated: CASSREGARGYTF.

This sequence joins TRBV19 and TRBJ1-3; unclear D gene. CDR1 is LNHDA and CDR2 is SQIVND in the germline V gene (reference sequence). The CDR3 has 15 residues. Trimming removed 7 bases at V and 0 bases at J, with 13 bases between. DNA for the CDR3: TGTGCCAGTACCTCAGTTCTCTCCTCTGGAAACACCATATATTTT. Amino acid sequence: CASTSVLSSGNTIYF.

The rearrangement uses TRBV9 and TRBJ2-1; 13 bases align to TRBD2. CDR3 length equals 17 residues. V lost 1 base and J lost 7; bases outside the gene matches: 8. The germline CDR1 and CDR2 sequences are SGDLS and YYNGEE. The CDR3: CASSVSTSGGAWNEQFF. The CDR3, as DNA: TGTGCCAGCAGCGTAAGTACTAGCGGGGGGGCCTGGAATGAGCAGTTCTTC.

The chain employs TRBV5-6 and TRBJ2-7, with D possibly matching TRBD1 (5 bases). This CDR3 comprises 14 residues. The V end was cut by 4 bases, the J end by 2 bases, with 13 bases between. Germline V lookup: CDR1 SGHDT, CDR2 YYEEEE. Here the CDR3 DNA reads TGTGCCAGCAGCATATTCGACAGCGCCTACGAGCAGTACTTC. Its protein is CASSIFDSAYEQYF.

This chain links TRBV18 with TRBJ1-2; 7 nucleotides match TRBD1. Germline V CDR1 and CDR2: KGHSH, LQKENI. The CDR3 is 13 amino acids. Trimming cost V 4 bases and J 7 bases; bases outside gene matches: 6. CDR3 residues: CASSQGAPSGYTF. In DNA form, the CDR3 reads TGTGCCAGCTCACAGGGGGCCCCTAGTGGCTACACCTTC. Together with reference TRBV18 and TRBJ1-2, the CDR3 gives the full variable domain: NAGVMQNPRHLVRRRGQEARLRCSPMKGHSHVYWYRQLPEEGLKFMVYLQKENIIDESGMPKERFSAEFPKEGPSILRIQQVVRGDSAAYFCASSQGAPSGYTFGSGTRLTVV.

As concerns this clone: Compared with germline, one end of the junction differs, possibly owing to a read error. This sequence joins TRBV7-2 and TRBJ1-2; 8 nucleotides line up with TRBD1. This CDR3 is 15 amino acids long. The germline V gene has CDR1 SGHTA and CDR2 FQGNSA. The CDR3 reads CASTNQGGQAAGHTF. The CDR3 coding sequence is TGTGCCAGCACCAACCAGGGGGGACAGGCCGCTGGCCACACCTTC.

A single count supports this clone. The chain couples TRBV5-1 to TRBJ2-3; 10 bases are shared with TRBD1. The V segment lost 3 bases and the J segment 6 bases; nucleotides outside the gene matches: 13. The germline V gene has CDR1 SGHRS and CDR2 YFSETQ. The CDR3 is 17 amino acids. CDR3 DNA: TGCGCCAGCAGCTCCCGGGCGGGACAGGGGCCGACGGATACGCAGTATTTT. Its translation: CASSSRAGQGPTDTQYF. Variable domain in full (rest from reference TRBV5-1 and TRBJ2-3): KAGVTQTPRYLIKTRGQQVTLSCSPISGHRSVSWYQQTPGQGLQFLFEYFSETQRNKGNFPGRFSGRQFSNSRSEMNVSTLELGDSALYLCASSSRAGQGPTDTQYFGPGTRLTVL.

The chain couples TRBV7-2 to TRBJ1-3; possibly TRBD1 for D (5 bases). This CDR3 has 16 amino acids. Germline CDR1 SGHTA, CDR2 FQGNSA. With 5 bases removed from V and 0 bases from J, the gap between germline ends came to 14 bases. This chain's CDR3 is CASSLHPGGSGNTIYF. The CDR3 coding sequence is TGTGCCAGCAGCCTCCACCCCGGGGGCTCTGGAAACACCATATATTTT.

The chain recombines TRBV6-5 with TRBJ2-1, with D perhaps assigned TRBD1 or TRBD2 (5 bases each). CDR3 length: 14 residues. CDR1 and CDR2 from the germline V gene are MNHEY and SVGAGI. Trimming pared 2 bases from V and 7 bases from J, leaving 12 bases between. CDR3 DNA sequence: TGTGCCAGCAGTTACGTGGGGGAGCGGAATGAGCAGTTCTTC. It yields the protein CASSYVGERNEQFF.